These 20 T cell receptor beta chains were all obtained from the same sample, sequenced in a study of T cell responses to AZD1222 COVID-19 vaccine. Sequenced by immunoSEQ multiplex PCR; TCRdb stores in-frame clones only, minus some. The sample shows 95,000 to 110,000 clones, nearly 95% of them seen only once. This specimen consisted of peripheral blood, obtained on day 0 of AZD1222 vaccination. The receptors were sampled from an adult in good health.

V is TRBV7-6 and J is TRBJ2-2; D possibly uses TRBD1 or TRBD2 (5 bases each). The CDR3 contains 15 residues. Germline V CDR1 and CDR2: SGHVS, FNYEAQ. V was pared by 5 bases and J by 6 bases, with 16 bases between. The CDR3, as DNA: TGTGCCAGCAGCCCGCTGAGGGGCTTTCCCGGGGAGCTGTTTTTT. Its protein product is CASSPLRGFPGELFF. Using reference TRBV7-6 and TRBJ2-2 for the parts outside the CDR3, the full variable domain is GAGVSQSPRYKVTKRGQDVALRCDPISGHVSLYWYRQALGQGPEFLTYFNYEAQQDKSGLPNDRFSAERPEGSISTLTIQRTEQRDSAMYRCASSPLRGFPGELFFGEGSRLTVL.

V is TRBV5-1 and J is TRBJ1-1; 8 nucleotides match TRBD1. The CDR3 loop spans 15 amino acids. CDR1 and CDR2 (germline): SGHRS, YFSETQ. J lost 5 bases, V lost 3 bases, and 9 bases had no gene match. CDR3 nucleotide sequence: TGCGCCAGCAGCTGGACAGGGAGAAAGGAGACTGAAGCTTTCTTT. Translating it yields CASSWTGRKETEAFF. The variable domain in full, completed from reference TRBV5-1 and TRBJ1-1, reads KAGVTQTPRYLIKTRGQQVTLSCSPISGHRSVSWYQQTPGQGLQFLFEYFSETQRNKGNFPGRFSGRQFSNSRSEMNVSTLELGDSALYLCASSWTGRKETEAFFGQGTRLTVV.

The chain is built from TRBV27 and TRBJ1-5, with 10 nucleotides matching TRBD1. The ends lost 3 bases at V and 4 bases at J; junction bases unmatched: 3. This CDR3 contains 15 residues. In germline, CDR1 is MNHEY, CDR2 SMNVEV (reference sequence). CDR3 sequence: CASSLTGQGNQPQHF. The CDR3 bases are TGTGCCAGCAGTTTGACGGGACAGGGGAATCAGCCCCAGCATTTT.

The chain carries TRBV12-3 or TRBV12-4 and TRBJ1-2, with D maybe TRBD1 (6 bases). Between the trimmed V and J ends, which lost 5 bases and 5 bases, there was a span of 12 bases. This CDR3 region has 13 residues. The CDR3 DNA reads TGTGCCAGCAGTCCCCAGGGGAGTTATGGCTACACCTTC. Translation: CASSPQGSYGYTF.

The V call is TRBV6-5, the J call TRBJ2-1, with a possible D match to TRBD1 (6 bases). This CDR3 has 14 residues. V lost 6 bases to trimming and J lost 5 bases, with 14 bases between them. Germline V gives CDR1 MNHEY, CDR2 SVGAGI. DNA of the CDR3: TGTGCCAGCAGCCGGCTAGGGGGAGACAATGAGCAGTTCTTC. It specifies CASSRLGGDNEQFF.

The rearrangement uses TRBV18 and TRBJ1-2; D not certain. Per germline, CDR1 KGHSH and CDR2 LQKENI. This CDR3 contains 13 residues. The ends were cut back, 2 bases at V and 4 bases at J, with 8 bases in the middle. In DNA, the CDR3 is TGTGCCAGCTCACCATCCGGGGTCTATGGCTACACCTTC. Amino acids: CASSPSGVYGYTF.

In its sample, this clone was seen once. V gene TRBV7-3 combines with J gene TRBJ2-5; TRBD2 is a possible D gene (5 bases). The CDR3 is made up of 15 amino acids. Germline values: CDR1 SGHTA, CDR2 FQGTGA. V lost 2 bases, J lost 5 bases, and 15 bases lay in between. The DNA of the CDR3 is TGTGCCAGCAGCTTAGCCGGAGGACTCCACGAGACCCAGTACTTC. Translation: CASSLAGGLHETQYF.

The chain couples TRBV28 to TRBJ2-1; D unresolved. V lost 2 bases and J 6 bases, leaving 5 bases between the germline ends. The CDR3 runs to 12 residues. The germline V gene has CDR1 MDHEN and CDR2 SYDVKM. The CDR3 sequence is CASSLRVNEQFF. CDR3 DNA sequence: TGTGCCAGCAGTTTAAGGGTCAATGAGCAGTTCTTC.

This clone was picked up one time. The CDR3: CASSGGGNEQFF. In DNA form, the CDR3 reads TGTGCCAGCTCAGGAGGGGGAAATGAGCAGTTCTTC. V usage is TRBV18 and J usage is TRBJ2-1; D may be TRBD1 or TRBD2 (6 bases each). V was clipped by 5 bases and J by 7 bases, with 9 bases between them. Germline values: CDR1 KGHSH, CDR2 LQKENI. CDR3 length equals 12 residues.

Here the CDR3 DNA reads TGTGCCAGCCGGGGACTAGCGGCTAATGAGCAGTTCTTC. Protein: CASRGLAANEQFF. The rearrangement joins TRBV3-1 (or the pseudogene TRBV3-2) to TRBJ2-1; 11 bases fit TRBD2. V gave up 8 bases and J gave up 7 bases; unmatched junction bases: 4. This CDR3 region has 13 residues. The germline V gene encodes CDR1 LGHDT and CDR2 YNNKEL (reference sequence).

The rearrangement uses TRBV6-5 and TRBJ2-5; 9 bases agree with TRBD2. The CDR3 is 16 residues long. Trimming at V came to 3 bases and at J to 3 bases, leaving 8 bases not matched to a gene. The germline V gene encodes CDR1 MNHEY and CDR2 SVGAGI. For the CDR3, the DNA is TGTGCCAGCAGTTATTGGGCGGGAGGGCCGAAAGAGACCCAGTACTTC. It is translated as CASSYWAGGPKETQYF.

The chain links TRBV5-1 to TRBJ1-5; 11 positions agree with TRBD1. Trimming cost V 3 bases and J 2 bases; bases outside gene matches: 1. From germline, CDR1 is SGHRS and CDR2 YFSETQ. The CDR3 contains 15 residues. This CDR3 is CASSWTGGGNQPQHF. CDR3 DNA sequence: TGCGCCAGCAGCTGGACAGGGGGCGGCAATCAGCCCCAGCATTTT. Full variable domain (rest looked up from reference TRBV5-1 and TRBJ1-5): KAGVTQTPRYLIKTRGQQVTLSCSPISGHRSVSWYQQTPGQGLQFLFEYFSETQRNKGNFPGRFSGRQFSNSRSEMNVSTLELGDSALYLCASSWTGGGNQPQHFGDGTRLSIL.

Written as DNA, the CDR3 is TGTGCCAGCAGCCCCCAGACAGGGCAGCCCCAGCATTTT. It specifies CASSPQTGQPQHF. The chain uses TRBV14 and TRBJ1-5; 7 bases match TRBD1. Germline lookup yields CDR1 SGHDN and CDR2 FVKESK. This CDR3 has 13 residues. The V segment lost 4 bases and the J segment 7 bases; nucleotides outside the gene matches: 4.

CDR3 coding DNA: TGTGCCAGCAGCTTAGCCGCTCAAGAGACCCAGTACTTC. This gives the protein CASSLAAQETQYF. This chain uses TRBV7-9 with TRBJ2-5; D is undetermined. The CDR3 is made up of 13 amino acids. V was trimmed by 0 bases and J by 2 bases, leaving 4 bases between them. Germline loops: CDR1 SEHNR, CDR2 FQNEAQ (reference sequence). The full variable domain, rest sourced from reference TRBV7-9 and TRBJ2-5, is DTGVSQNPRHKITKRGQNVTFRCDPISEHNRLYWYRQTLGQGPEFLTYFQNEAQLEKSRLLSDRFSAERPKGSFSTLEIQRTEQGDSAMYLCASSLAAQETQYFGPGTRLLVL.

CDR3: CASSATLAGEETQYF. CDR3 DNA: TGTGCCAGCAGTGCCACGCTAGCGGGAGAAGAGACCCAGTACTTC. This chain links TRBV6-6 with TRBJ2-5; 10 positions match TRBD2. The CDR3 length is 15 residues. The trim removed 5 bases at V and 3 bases at J, leaving 6 bases unmatched. The germline V gene has CDR1 MNHNY and CDR2 SVGAGI (reference sequence).

This chain uses TRBV6-4 with TRBJ1-3, with TRBD1 matching 11 bases. This CDR3 contains 13 residues. The V segment lost 7 bases and the J segment 7 bases; nucleotides outside the gene matches: 3. The germline gives CDR1 MRHNA, CDR2 SNTAGT. This CDR3 reads CASTGTGGNTIYF. The CDR3 DNA reads as TGTGCCAGCACCGGGACAGGGGGTAACACCATATATTTT.

The chain is built from TRBV6-5 and TRBJ1-1; D remains unclear. This CDR3 comprises 14 residues. Trimming removed 5 bases at V and 4 bases at J, with 14 bases between. CDR1 is MNHEY and CDR2 is SVGAGI in the germline V gene. The DNA of the CDR3 is TGTGCCAGCAGTACGACCGGGAGGTTCACTGAAGCTTTCTTT. This codes for CASSTTGRFTEAFF.

The V call is TRBV5-5, the J call TRBJ2-1, with D uncertain. The CDR3 loop spans 15 amino acids. Trimming took off 6 bases at V and 7 bases at J, with 20 bases between the two ends. Germline values: CDR1 SGHKS, CDR2 YYEKEE (reference sequence). CDR3 sequence reads: CASNGGRSASNEQFF. The CDR3 DNA is TGTGCCAGCAACGGTGGTCGAAGTGCAAGTAATGAGCAGTTCTTC.

The V gene is TRBV4-1, the J gene TRBJ2-7; TRBD2 agrees at 13 bases. Germline V gene sequence: CDR1 MGHRA, CDR2 YSYEKL. V lost 1 base, J lost 3 bases, and 3 bases stayed unmatched. The CDR3 is 16 amino acids. CDR3 bases: TGCGCCAGCAGCCAAGGGACTAGCGGGAGATTCTACGAGCAGTACTTC. It translates to CASSQGTSGRFYEQYF.

The chain combines TRBV15 with TRBJ1-1; possible D gene TRBD1, 5 bases. Trimming shortened V by 3 bases and J by 7 bases, and 12 bases separated the two germline ends. Looked up from germline, CDR1 is LNHNV and CDR2 is YYDKDF (reference sequence). The CDR3 has 13 residues. CDR3 DNA sequence: TGTGCCACCAGCAGGGCAAGGGACGGTGAAGCTTTCTTT. Translation: CATSRARDGEAFF.